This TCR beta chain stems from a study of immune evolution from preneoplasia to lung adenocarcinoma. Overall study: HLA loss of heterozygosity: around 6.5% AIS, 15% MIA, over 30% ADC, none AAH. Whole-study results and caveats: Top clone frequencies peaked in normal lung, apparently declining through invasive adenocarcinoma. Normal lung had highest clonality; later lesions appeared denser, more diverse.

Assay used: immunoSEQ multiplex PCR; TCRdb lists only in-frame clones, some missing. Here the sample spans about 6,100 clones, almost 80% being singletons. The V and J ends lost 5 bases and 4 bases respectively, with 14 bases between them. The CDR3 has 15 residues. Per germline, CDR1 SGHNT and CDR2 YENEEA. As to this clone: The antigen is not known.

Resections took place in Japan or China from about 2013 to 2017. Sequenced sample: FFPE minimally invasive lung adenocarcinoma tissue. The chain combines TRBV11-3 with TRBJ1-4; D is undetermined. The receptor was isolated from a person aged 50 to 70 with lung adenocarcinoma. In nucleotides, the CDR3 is TGTGCCAGCAGCCCCCATTTCGAGAGTAATGAAAAACTGTTTTTT. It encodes CASSPHFESNEKLFF.